What follows are 9 T cell receptor beta chains derived from one specimen sequenced in a study of T cells in Graves' hyperthyroidism and ophthalmopathy. Amplified TCR beta CDR3 regions derived from RNA transcripts. A first-round RT-PCR of the TCR CDR3 used the HTBI primer set. TCRdb reprocessed the multiplex PCR reads with MiXCR, giving one entry per CDR3 protein. The sample holds a few hundred thousand distinct CDR3 sequences, approximately 44% seen once. The sample consisted of peripheral blood or thyroid tissue (not recorded which). The receptors here all came from a woman between 18 and 30 years old with Graves' hyperthyroidism.

The table lists this clonotype with many counts. V usage is TRBV9 and J usage is TRBJ1-4, with D possibly matching TRBD1 (6 bases). Trimming cost V 4 bases and J 7 bases, with 17 bases left between them. In germline, CDR1 is SGDLS, CDR2 YYNGEE. The CDR3 spans 15 residues. The chain's CDR3 is CASSLQETGGEKLFF. The CDR3 coding sequence is TGTGCCAGCAGCCTCCAGGAGACAGGAGGTGAAAAACTGTTTTTT.

This clonotype was observed at least ten times. This chain uses TRBV20-1 with TRBJ2-5; TRBD1 or TRBD2 may be the D gene (5 bases each). The CDR3 totals 14 residues. With 6 bases removed from V and 4 bases from J, the gap between germline ends came to 18 bases. From germline, CDR1 is DFQATT and CDR2 SNEGSKA (reference sequence). The CDR3: CSAREFSIRETQYF. The CDR3 nucleotides read TGCAGTGCCAGGGAGTTTAGTATCCGAGAGACCCAGTACTTC.

This clonotype was counted at least ten times. In this CDR3 the conserved last residue, phenylalanine or tryptophan, is missing, so a read error is likely. The chain couples TRBV2 to TRBJ2-7; 8 bases are a match to TRBD1. Germline V lookup: CDR1 SNHLY, CDR2 FYNNEI. The CDR3 totals 14 residues. V dropped 4 bases and J dropped 4; count of bases not matched to a gene: 6. The CDR3 sequence: CASSVGQGPYEQYL. CDR3 nucleotide sequence: TGTGCCAGCAGTGTTGGACAGGGCCCATACGAGCAGTACCTC.

This clonotype has at least ten counts. This chain connects TRBV9 to TRBJ2-5; TRBD2 agrees at 15 bases. The CDR3 sequence is 17 residues long. In germline, CDR1 is SGDLS, CDR2 YYNGEE. V was clipped by 3 bases and J by 5 bases; unmatched bases: 8. CDR3 loop: CASSAGLAGGGRETQYF. In nucleotides, the CDR3 is TGTGCCAGCAGCGCGGGACTAGCGGGAGGAGGGAGGGAGACCCAGTACTTC.

V gene TRBV6-2 or TRBV6-3 combines with J gene TRBJ2-7; D remains ambiguous. Germline V CDR1 and CDR2: MNHEY, SVGEGT. CDR3 length equals 13 residues. Trimming took off 2 bases at V and 3 bases at J, with 8 bases between the two ends. The CDR3 nucleotides are TGTGCCAGCAGTTACGGGCAGCTCTACGAGCAGTACTTC. It yields the protein CASSYGQLYEQYF.

This clonotype was seen many times. This rearrangement joins TRBV6-1 to TRBJ2-2; the D is unclear. Germline V lookup: CDR1 MNHNS, CDR2 SASEGT. This CDR3 comprises 13 residues. Trimming removed 8 bases from V and 5 bases from J, with 12 bases in between. The CDR3 region has the DNA TGTGCCAGCCTTGGACCCGCTACCGGGGAGCTGTTTTTT. Translated: CASLGPATGELFF.

This clonotype was found many times. The V call is TRBV12-3 or TRBV12-4, the J call TRBJ2-5; 8 bases are a match to TRBD2. The length of the CDR3 is 15 residues. The V and J ends lost 10 bases and 4 bases, in that order; junction bases with no gene match: 14. CDR3 amino acids: CATLRGGRAGETQYF. The CDR3 nucleotides read TGTGCCACCCTCCGGGGGGGGAGGGCCGGAGAGACCCAGTACTTC.

The sample holds one count of this clonotype. V gene TRBV7-2 combines with J gene TRBJ1-4; a possible D gene is TRBD1 (5 bases). Trimming stripped 4 bases from V and 4 bases from J, with 13 bases between. The CDR3 runs to 15 residues. Germline loops: CDR1 SGHTA, CDR2 FQGNSA. Written as DNA, the CDR3 is TGTGCCAGCAGCTGGATGGGACGGAGTAATGAAAAACTGTTTTTT. Encoded protein: CASSWMGRSNEKLFF.

Concerning this clonotype itself: One end of the junction does not line up with germline, which may come from a read error. The chain joins TRBV10-3 to TRBJ1-4; perhaps TRBD1 as D (5 bases). CDR1 is ENHRY and CDR2 is SYGVKD in the germline V gene. This CDR3 is 13 amino acids long. This CDR3 reads CAKPRGIHEELFF. The DNA for the CDR3 is TGTGCCAAACCCCGGGGCATCCATGAAGAACTGTTTTTT.